The next 3 T cell receptor beta chains were all read from a single sample in a study of PD-1 blockade in classical Hodgkin lymphoma. Each patient experienced a relapse that followed autologous stem cell transplantation, and brentuximab vedotin exposure varied. Sequencing used immunoSEQ multiplex PCR; TCRdb keeps in-frame clones, though not all of them. The profile shows tens of thousands of clones, 75% to 90% of them singletons. The source was peripheral blood mononuclear cells (PBMCs), collected at baseline. All receptors come from a human donor with classical Hodgkin lymphoma.

This sequence joins TRBV5-4 and TRBJ1-5; D uncertain. V gave up 0 bases and J gave up 4 bases, with 14 bases separating them. This CDR3 spans 16 amino acids. The germline V gene encodes CDR1 SGHNT and CDR2 YYREEE (reference sequence). CDR3 sequence: CASSLDGASTNQPQHF. The CDR3 DNA reads TGTGCCAGCAGCTTGGACGGAGCCAGTACGAATCAGCCCCAGCATTTT.

The V and J genes are TRBV29-1 and TRBJ1-4; tentatively, D is TRBD1 (5 bases). CDR1 is SQVTM, CDR2 ANQGSEA, per germline. Trimming took off 3 bases at V and 7 bases at J, with 9 bases between the two ends. The CDR3 covers 12 residues. Here the CDR3 DNA reads TGCAGCGTTGAGGGGCTCGCTGAAAAACTGTTTTTT. Encoded protein: CSVEGLAEKLFF.

The chain combines TRBV10-1 with TRBJ2-1; maybe TRBD1 (5 bases). The germline V gene encodes CDR1 WNHNN and CDR2 SYGVQD (reference sequence). Between the trimmed V and J ends, which lost 2 bases and 0 bases, there was a span of 5 bases. This CDR3 is built from 14 residues. CDR3 sequence (DNA): TGCGCCAGCAGTGAGGGGGCCTCCTACAATGAGCAGTTCTTC. Translation: CASSEGASYNEQFF.